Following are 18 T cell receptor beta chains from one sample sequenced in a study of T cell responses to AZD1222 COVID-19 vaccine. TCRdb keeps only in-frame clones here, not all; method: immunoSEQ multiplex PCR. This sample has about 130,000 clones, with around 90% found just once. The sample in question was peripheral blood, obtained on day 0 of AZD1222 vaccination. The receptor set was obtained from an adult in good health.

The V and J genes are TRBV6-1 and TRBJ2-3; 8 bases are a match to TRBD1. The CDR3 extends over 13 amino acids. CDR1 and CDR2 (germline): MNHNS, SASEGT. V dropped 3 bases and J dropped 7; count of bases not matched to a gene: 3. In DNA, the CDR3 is TGTGCCAGCAGTGAGACAGGGGTATATACGCAGTATTTT. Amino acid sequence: CASSETGVYTQYF.

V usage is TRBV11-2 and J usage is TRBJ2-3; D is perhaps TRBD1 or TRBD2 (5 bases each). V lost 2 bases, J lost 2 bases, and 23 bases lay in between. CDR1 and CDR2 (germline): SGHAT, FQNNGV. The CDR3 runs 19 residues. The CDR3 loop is CASSLILQGRVSTTDTQYF. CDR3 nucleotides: TGTGCCAGCAGCTTAATTCTGCAGGGACGGGTGTCCACCACAGATACGCAGTATTTT.

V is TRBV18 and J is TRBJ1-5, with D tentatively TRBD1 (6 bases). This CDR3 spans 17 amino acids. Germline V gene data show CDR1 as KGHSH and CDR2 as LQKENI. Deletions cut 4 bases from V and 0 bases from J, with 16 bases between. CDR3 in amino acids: CASSLRSGAFSNQPQHF. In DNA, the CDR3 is TGTGCCAGCTCACTCCGATCGGGGGCATTTAGCAATCAGCCCCAGCATTTT.

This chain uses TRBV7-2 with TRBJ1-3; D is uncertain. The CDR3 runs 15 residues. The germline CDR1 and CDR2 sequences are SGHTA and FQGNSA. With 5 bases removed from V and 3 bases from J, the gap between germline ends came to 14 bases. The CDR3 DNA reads TGTGCCAGCAGCCCGACCCCTCCGGGTGGAAACACCATATATTTT. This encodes CASSPTPPGGNTIYF.

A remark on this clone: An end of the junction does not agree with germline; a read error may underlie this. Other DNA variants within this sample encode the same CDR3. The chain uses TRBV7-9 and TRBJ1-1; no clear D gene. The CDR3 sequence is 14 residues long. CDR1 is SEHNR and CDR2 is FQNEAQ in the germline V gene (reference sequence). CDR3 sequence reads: CASSLLGANTEAFF. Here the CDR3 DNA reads TGTGCCAGTAGCTTACTGGGAGCGAACACTGAAGCTTTCTTT.

CDR3 residues: CASSRGSSGANVLTF. The CDR3 nucleotides read TGCGCCAGCAGCAGAGGGAGCTCTGGGGCCAACGTCCTGACTTTC. The chain links TRBV5-1 to TRBJ2-6, with a possible D match to TRBD2 (5 bases). This CDR3 is built from 15 residues. The germline V and J ends were trimmed by 4 bases and 0 bases, with 8 bases remaining between them. Germline loops: CDR1 SGHRS, CDR2 YFSETQ.

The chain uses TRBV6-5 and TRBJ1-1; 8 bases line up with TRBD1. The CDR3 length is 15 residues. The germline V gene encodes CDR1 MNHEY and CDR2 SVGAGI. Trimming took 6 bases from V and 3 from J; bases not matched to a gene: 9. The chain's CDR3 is CASRKTQGGYTEAFF. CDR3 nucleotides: TGTGCCAGCAGGAAGACACAGGGGGGGTACACTGAAGCTTTCTTT.

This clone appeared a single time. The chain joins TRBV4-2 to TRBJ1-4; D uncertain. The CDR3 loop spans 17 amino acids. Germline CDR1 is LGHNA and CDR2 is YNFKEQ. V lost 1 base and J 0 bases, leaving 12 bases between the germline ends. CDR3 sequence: CASSQALGAPTNEKLFF. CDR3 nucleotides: TGTGCCAGCAGCCAAGCTTTGGGTGCTCCAACTAATGAAAAACTGTTTTTT.

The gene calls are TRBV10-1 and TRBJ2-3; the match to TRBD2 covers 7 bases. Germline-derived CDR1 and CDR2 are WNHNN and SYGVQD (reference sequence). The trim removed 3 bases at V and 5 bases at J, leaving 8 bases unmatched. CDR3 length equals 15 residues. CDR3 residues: CASSESAGDRDTQYF. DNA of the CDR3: TGCGCCAGCAGTGAATCCGCGGGGGATAGAGATACGCAGTATTTT.

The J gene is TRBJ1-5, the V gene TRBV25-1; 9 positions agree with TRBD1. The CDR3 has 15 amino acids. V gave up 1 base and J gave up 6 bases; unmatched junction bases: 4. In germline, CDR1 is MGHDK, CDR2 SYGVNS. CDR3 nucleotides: TGTGCCAGCAGTGAATCTGGGACAGGGTTTCAGCCCCAGCATTTT. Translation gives CASSESGTGFQPQHF. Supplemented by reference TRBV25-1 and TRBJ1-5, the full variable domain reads EADIYQTPRYLVIGTGKKITLECSQTMGHDKMYWYQQDPGMELHLIHYSYGVNSTEKGDLSSESTVSRIRTEHFPLTLESARPSHTSQYLCASSESGTGFQPQHFGDGTRLSIL.

CDR3 bases: TGTGCCAGCAGCACGATAGGGACAGGCGAAAAACTGTTTTTT. It encodes CASSTIGTGEKLFF. The gene calls are TRBV11-2 and TRBJ1-4; the match to TRBD1 covers 8 bases. Trimming cost V 5 bases and J 8 bases; bases outside gene matches: 7. Germline CDR1 is SGHAT and CDR2 is FQNNGV. The length of the CDR3 is 14 residues. The full variable domain, with the rest looked up from reference TRBV11-2 and TRBJ1-4, is EAGVAQSPRYKIIEKRQSVAFWCNPISGHATLYWYQQILGQGPKLLIQFQNNGVVDDSQLPKDRFSAERLKGVDSTLKIQPAKLEDSAVYLCASSTIGTGEKLFFGSGTQLSVL.

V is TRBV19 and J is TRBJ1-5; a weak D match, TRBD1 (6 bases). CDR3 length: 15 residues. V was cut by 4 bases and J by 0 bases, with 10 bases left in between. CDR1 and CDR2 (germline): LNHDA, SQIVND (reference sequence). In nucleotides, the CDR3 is TGTGCCAGTAGTACTCAGGGGTCTAGCAATCAGCCCCAGCATTTT. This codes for CASSTQGSSNQPQHF.

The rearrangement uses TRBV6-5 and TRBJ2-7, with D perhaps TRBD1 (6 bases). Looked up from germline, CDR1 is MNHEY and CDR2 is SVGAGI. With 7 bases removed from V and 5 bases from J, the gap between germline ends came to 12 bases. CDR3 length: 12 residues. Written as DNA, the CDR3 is TGTGCCAGCACCCACAGGGAAGACGAGCAGTACTTC. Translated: CASTHREDEQYF.

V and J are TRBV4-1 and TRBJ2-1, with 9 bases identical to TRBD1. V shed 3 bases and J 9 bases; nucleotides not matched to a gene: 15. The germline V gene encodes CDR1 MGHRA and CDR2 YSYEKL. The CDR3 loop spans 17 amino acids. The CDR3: CASSHLTGGPRPGEQFF. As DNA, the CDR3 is TGCGCCAGCAGCCATCTTACAGGGGGCCCACGGCCTGGTGAGCAGTTCTTC.

The CDR3, as DNA: TGCGCCAGCTCCGGGACTAGCCTGCAAGCGACGCAGTATTTT. Translated, it gives CASSGTSLQATQYF. This sequence joins TRBV10-1 and TRBJ2-3; 9 bases match TRBD2. Germline lookup yields CDR1 WNHNN and CDR2 SYGVQD (reference sequence). The CDR3 totals 14 residues. Trimming removed 8 bases from V and 9 bases from J; junction bases left unmatched: 12.

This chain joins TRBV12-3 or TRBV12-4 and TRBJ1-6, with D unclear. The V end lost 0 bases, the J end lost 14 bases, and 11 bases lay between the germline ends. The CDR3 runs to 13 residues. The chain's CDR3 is CASSLAGVPTLHF. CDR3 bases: TGTGCCAGCAGTTTAGCCGGGGTCCCTACCCTCCACTTT.

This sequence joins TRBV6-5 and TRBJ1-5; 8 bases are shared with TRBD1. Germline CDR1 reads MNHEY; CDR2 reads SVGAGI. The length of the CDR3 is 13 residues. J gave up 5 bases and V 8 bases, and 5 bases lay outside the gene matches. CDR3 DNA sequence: TGTGCCAGCGGGACAGGCCTAGATCAGCCCCAGCATTTT. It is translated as CASGTGLDQPQHF.

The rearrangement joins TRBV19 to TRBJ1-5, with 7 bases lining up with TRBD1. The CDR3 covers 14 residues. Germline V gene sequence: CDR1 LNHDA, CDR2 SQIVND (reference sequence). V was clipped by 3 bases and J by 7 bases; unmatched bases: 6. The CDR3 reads CASSIWGTVQPQHF. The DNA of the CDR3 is TGTGCCAGTAGTATTTGGGGGACAGTCCAGCCCCAGCATTTT.